This T cell receptor beta chain was captured in a study of cytomegalovirus exposure and HLA in healthy donors. The CDR3 is made up of 13 amino acids. Trimming took 4 bases from V and 5 from J, leaving 11 bases between them. Germline-derived CDR1 and CDR2 are MDHEN and SYDVKM. PCR was performed using 60 Vbeta and 13 Jbeta primers. Clones were read by immunoSEQ multiplex PCR, and TCRdb kept only the in-frame ones, dropping some. Of about 190,000 clones in the sample, around 67% were seen once. Sequenced sample: PBMCs. The receptor comes from a woman aged 30 to 39 in good health and CMV-seropositive. This chain connects TRBV28 to TRBJ2-5; TRBD2 is a possible D gene (6 bases). As DNA, the CDR3 is TGTGCCAGCAGTTCCCAGGGAGGTGAGACCCAGTACTTC. Protein: CASSSQGGETQYF. Complete variable domain (other parts from reference TRBV28 and TRBJ2-5): DVKVTQSSRYLVKRTGEKVFLECVQDMDHENMFWYRQDPGLGLRLIYFSYDVKMKEKGDIPEGYSVSREKKERFSLILESASTNQTSMYLCASSSQGGETQYFGPGTRLLVL.